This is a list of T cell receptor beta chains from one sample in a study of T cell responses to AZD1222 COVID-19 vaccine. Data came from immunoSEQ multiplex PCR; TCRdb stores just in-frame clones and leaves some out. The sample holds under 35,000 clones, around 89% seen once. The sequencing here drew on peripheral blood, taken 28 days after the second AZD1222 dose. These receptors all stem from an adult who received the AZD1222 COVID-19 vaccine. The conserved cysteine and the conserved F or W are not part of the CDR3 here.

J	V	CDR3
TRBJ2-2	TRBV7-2	ASSLGVWVNTGELF
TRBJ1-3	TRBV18	ASSPRDSGNTIY
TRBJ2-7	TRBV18	ASHGTSSYEQY
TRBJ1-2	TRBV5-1	ASSLEGGSYGYT
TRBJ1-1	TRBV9	ASSVQQNTEAF
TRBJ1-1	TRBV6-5	ASSRGNLNTEAF
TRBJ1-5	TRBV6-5	ASSRQGSGQPQH
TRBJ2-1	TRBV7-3	ASSPSKVNEQF
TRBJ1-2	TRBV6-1	ASTPGDRDGYT
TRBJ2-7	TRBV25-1	ASSESWRQIPYEQY
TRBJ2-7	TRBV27	ASSPIRGYEQY
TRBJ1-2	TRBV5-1	ASSLEGTGIGYGYT
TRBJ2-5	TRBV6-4	ASSPGGGGQETQY
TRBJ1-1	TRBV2	AGGRENTEAF
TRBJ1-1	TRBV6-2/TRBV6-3	ASSYRGQASGTPYTEAF
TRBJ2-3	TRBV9	ASSVARRGQDTQY
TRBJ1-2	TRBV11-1	ASSSTGTGHYGYT
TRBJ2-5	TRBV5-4	ASSLFGTSGGKETQY
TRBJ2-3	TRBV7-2	ASSLDNAGSKY
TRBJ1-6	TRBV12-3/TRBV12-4	ASSSGGSPLH
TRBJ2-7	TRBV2	ASSELALSYEQY
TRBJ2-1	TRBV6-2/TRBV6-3	ASSYVPRGSSYNEQF
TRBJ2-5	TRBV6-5	ASSDTGRETQY
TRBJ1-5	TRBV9	ASSATGTSNQPQH
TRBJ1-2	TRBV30	ACAINRGVNGYT
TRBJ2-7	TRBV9	ASSARDTFNGGYEQY
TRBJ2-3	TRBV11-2	ASSTWGLSTDTQY